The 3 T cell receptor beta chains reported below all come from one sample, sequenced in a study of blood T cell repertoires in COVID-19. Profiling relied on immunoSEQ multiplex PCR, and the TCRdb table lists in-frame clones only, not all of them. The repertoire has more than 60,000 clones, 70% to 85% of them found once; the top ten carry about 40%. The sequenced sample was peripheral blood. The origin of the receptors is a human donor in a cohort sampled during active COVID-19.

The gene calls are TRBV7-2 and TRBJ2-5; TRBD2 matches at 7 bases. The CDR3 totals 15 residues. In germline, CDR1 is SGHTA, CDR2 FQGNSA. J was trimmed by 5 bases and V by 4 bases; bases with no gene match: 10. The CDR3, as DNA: TGTGCCAGCAGCTACCCACAGCGGGGTGGGGAGACCCAGTACTTC. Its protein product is CASSYPQRGGETQYF. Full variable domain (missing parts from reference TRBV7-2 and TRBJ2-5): GAGVSQSPSNKVTEKGKDVELRCDPISGHTALYWYRQSLGQGLEFLIYFQGNSAPDKSGLPSDRFSAERTGGSVSTLTIQRTQQEDSAVYLCASSYPQRGGETQYFGPGTRLLVL.

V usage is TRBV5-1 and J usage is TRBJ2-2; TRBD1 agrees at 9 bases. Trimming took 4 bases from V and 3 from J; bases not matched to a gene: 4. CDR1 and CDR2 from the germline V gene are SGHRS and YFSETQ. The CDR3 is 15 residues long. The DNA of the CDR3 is TGCGCCAGCAGCCCCGGGGACAGGGACACCGGGGAGCTGTTTTTT. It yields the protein CASSPGDRDTGELFF.

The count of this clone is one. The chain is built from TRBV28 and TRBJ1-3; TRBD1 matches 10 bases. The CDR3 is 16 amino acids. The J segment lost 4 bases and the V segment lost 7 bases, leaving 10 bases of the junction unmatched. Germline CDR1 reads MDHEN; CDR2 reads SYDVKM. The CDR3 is CASTIPGQGIGNTIYF. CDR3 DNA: TGTGCCAGCACTATACCGGGACAGGGGATCGGAAACACCATATATTTT.